Below are 32 T cell receptor beta chains sequenced from a single sample in a study of siplizumab effects on memory and regulatory T cells. The repertoire was sequenced with immunoSEQ multiplex PCR; TCRdb's copy has only in-frame clones and lacks some. The data show some 120,000 clones, 93% seen once. Sequencing input: non-Treg CD4+ T cells sorted from blood. These receptor sequences come from a human donor in good health.

The rearrangement joins TRBV29-1 to TRBJ1-2; 10 bases line up with TRBD1. CDR3 length: 14 residues. Trimming took 5 bases from V and 8 from J; bases not matched to a gene: 11. Per germline, CDR1 SQVTM and CDR2 ANQGSEA. CDR3 nucleotide sequence: TGCAGCGTTTACACCGGGACAGGGGAAGTAGGCTACACCTTC. This translates into CSVYTGTGEVGYTF.

Here the CDR3 DNA reads TGCAGCGTTGAAGATCTATCTGGGCATGGCTACACCTTC. It codes for CSVEDLSGHGYTF. The chain has TRBV29-1 and TRBJ1-2; D is uncertain. In germline, CDR1 is SQVTM, CDR2 ANQGSEA. Trimming took 0 bases from V and 6 from J, leaving 11 bases between them. The CDR3 length is 13 residues.

This sequence joins TRBV5-4 and TRBJ2-5; D is possibly TRBD1 (6 bases). The length of the CDR3 is 17 residues. Germline V gene lookup returns CDR1 SGHNT and CDR2 YYREEE (reference sequence). Trimming took off 0 bases at V and 4 bases at J, with 19 bases between the two ends. The CDR3 region has the DNA TGTGCCAGCAGCTTGGGTCCAGGGGCGCAGTCGTTAGAGACCCAGTACTTC. It translates to CASSLGPGAQSLETQYF.

The chain couples TRBV5-6 to TRBJ2-1, with 9 bases fitting TRBD2. From germline, CDR1 is SGHDT and CDR2 YYEEEE. The ends lost 4 bases at V and 3 bases at J; junction bases unmatched: 11. The CDR3 covers 17 residues. CDR3 sequence: CASSTGGGAFNYNEQFF. The CDR3 DNA reads as TGTGCCAGCAGCACCGGCGGGGGGGCCTTTAACTACAATGAGCAGTTCTTC.

This chain joins TRBV19 and TRBJ2-5; 14 bases are shared with TRBD2. This CDR3 contains 16 residues. With 5 bases clipped from V and 4 bases from J, the junction kept 6 bases outside the gene matches. Germline lookup yields CDR1 LNHDA and CDR2 SQIVND (reference sequence). The CDR3 bases are TGTGCCAGTAGTGCACGACTAGCGGGGGGGCCAGAGACCCAGTACTTC. As protein: CASSARLAGGPETQYF. The full variable domain, completed using reference TRBV19 and TRBJ2-5, is DGGITQSPKYLFRKEGQNVTLSCEQNLNHDAMYWYRQDPGQGLRLIYYSQIVNDFQKGDIAEGYSVSREKKESFPLTVTSAQKNPTAFYLCASSARLAGGPETQYFGPGTRLLVL.

The J gene is TRBJ1-1, the V gene TRBV30; perhaps TRBD1 as D (6 bases). Germline CDR1 reads GTSNPN; CDR2 reads SVGIG (reference sequence). V was pared by 0 bases and J by 6 bases, with 14 bases between. The CDR3 length is 14 residues. The CDR3 DNA sequence: TGTGCCTGGAGTGTACAGGGCAGGTCTTCTGAAGCTTTCTTT. Its protein is CAWSVQGRSSEAFF.

Of note for this clone: Other DNA sequences in this specimen translate into the identical CDR3. The V gene is TRBV20-1, the J gene TRBJ1-1; 9 nucleotides match TRBD1. The CDR3 totals 11 residues. Losses at the gene ends were 5 bases for V and 6 bases for J; bases not matched to a gene: 1. CDR1 DFQATT and CDR2 SNEGSKA come from the germline V gene (reference sequence). CDR3: CSARDRAEAFF. DNA of the CDR3: TGCAGTGCTCGGGACAGGGCTGAAGCTTTCTTT.

The chain recombines TRBV11-2 with TRBJ2-1; D not resolved. V was trimmed by 1 base and J by 6 bases, leaving 7 bases between them. This CDR3 is 13 amino acids long. CDR1 is SGHAT, CDR2 FQNNGV, per germline. The CDR3 sequence is CASSLVITNEQFF. The DNA for the CDR3 is TGTGCCAGCAGCTTAGTTATAACCAATGAGCAGTTCTTC.

This clone was seen only once. The chain recombines TRBV5-1 with TRBJ2-7; a possible D gene is TRBD2 (6 bases). Germline V gene lookup returns CDR1 SGHRS and CDR2 YFSETQ. CDR3 length: 15 residues. Trimming stripped 0 bases from V and 3 bases from J, with 13 bases between. The CDR3 nucleotides are TGCGCCAGCAGCTTGGGGGACTCGGCTGGCTACGAGCAGTACTTC. Translated: CASSLGDSAGYEQYF.

This chain connects TRBV12-5 to TRBJ2-5, with D hard to call. The CDR3 extends over 13 amino acids. V lost 2 bases, J lost 5 bases, and 9 bases lay in between. The germline V gene has CDR1 LGHNT and CDR2 FRNRAP. The CDR3 region has the DNA TGTGCTAGTGGTTTGTGGGGTGGCGAGACCCAGTACTTC. Residues: CASGLWGGETQYF.

The V call is TRBV9, the J call TRBJ1-2, with 7 bases that match TRBD1. V shed 0 bases, J shed 8 bases, and the junction held 7 bases outside the gene matches. Germline V gene data show CDR1 as SGDLS and CDR2 as YYNGEE. The CDR3 sequence is 14 residues long. The CDR3 region has the DNA TGTGCCAGCAGCGTAGAAGAGACAGGGTGGGGCTACACCTTC. It specifies CASSVEETGWGYTF.

The chain combines TRBV14 with TRBJ2-2; D possibly corresponds to TRBD1 (5 bases). The CDR3 is 16 residues long. V gave up 3 bases and J gave up 0 bases, with 11 bases separating them. Germline CDR1 reads SGHDN; CDR2 reads FVKESK. DNA of the CDR3: TGTGCCAGCAGCCAGTACACAGGACCGAACACCGGGGAGCTGTTTTTT. Translated, it gives CASSQYTGPNTGELFF. Together with reference TRBV14 and TRBJ2-2, the CDR3 gives the full variable domain: EAGVTQFPSHSVIEKGQTVTLRCDPISGHDNLYWYRRVMGKEIKFLLHFVKESKQDESGMPNNRFLAERTGGTYSTLKVQPAELEDSGVYFCASSQYTGPNTGELFFGEGSRLTVL.

This chain links TRBV5-3 with TRBJ2-2; TRBD1 aligns across 12 bases. TRBV5-3 is known as an ORF, though its function is uncertain. V lost 4 bases and J lost 2; bases outside the gene matches: 9. The CDR3 is 18 residues long. The CDR3 loop is CARSPRDRGRLNTGELFF. The CDR3 DNA follows: TGTGCCAGAAGCCCACGGGACAGGGGGCGTTTAAACACCGGGGAGCTGTTTTTT.

V usage is TRBV5-4 and J usage is TRBJ2-3; tentatively, D is TRBD2 (7 bases). The germline V and J ends were trimmed by 4 bases and 4 bases, with 16 bases remaining between them. Germline V gene lookup returns CDR1 SGHNT and CDR2 YYREEE (reference sequence). The length of the CDR3 is 15 residues. The CDR3 bases are TGTGCCAGCAGCCACCCCTCGGGGGGCCCAGATACGCAGTATTTT. Translation: CASSHPSGGPDTQYF.

The chain combines TRBV21-1 with TRBJ2-7; the table's D call, TRBD1, has no DNA check behind it. TRBV21-1 is shown as a pseudogene. This CDR3 is built from 12 residues. In DNA, the CDR3 is TGTGCCAACCAGGGATTTCCCTACGAGCAGTACTTC. Translation: CANQGFPYEQYF.

The chain uses TRBV6-5 and TRBJ2-2; unclear D gene. The CDR3 runs to 12 residues. Trimming took off 6 bases at V and 3 bases at J, with 5 bases between the two ends. Germline CDR1 MNHEY, CDR2 SVGAGI. The CDR3 DNA sequence: TGTGCCAGCAGCGAGGACACCGGGGAGCTGTTTTTT. This translates into CASSEDTGELFF.

V gene TRBV6-1 combines with J gene TRBJ2-3; TRBD2 matches 7 bases. J lost 3 bases, V lost 4 bases, and 10 bases had no gene match. Germline V gene sequence: CDR1 MNHNS, CDR2 SASEGT. This CDR3 spans 16 amino acids. For the CDR3, the DNA is TGTGCCAGCAGTGGACTTAGCGGGCGTCTGACAGATACGCAGTATTTT. Its protein is CASSGLSGRLTDTQYF.

The genes are TRBV28 and TRBJ1-4, with no clear D. Germline values: CDR1 MDHEN, CDR2 SYDVKM. This CDR3 comprises 15 residues. V shed 6 bases and J shed 0 bases, with 11 bases lying between them. CDR3 loop: CASRRRGTTNEKLFF. CDR3 sequence (DNA): TGTGCCAGCAGGCGTAGAGGAACAACTAATGAAAAACTGTTTTTT.

This chain joins TRBV28 and TRBJ1-1, with TRBD1 identical over 7 bases. CDR1 is MDHEN and CDR2 is SYDVKM in the germline V gene. CDR3 size: 13 residues. V trimming: 11 bases; J trimming: 6 bases; junction bases outside the gene matches: 12. The CDR3 loop reads CAVSAGGRPEAFF. The CDR3 DNA reads TGTGCCGTCAGCGCAGGGGGGAGGCCTGAAGCTTTCTTT.

The V and J genes are TRBV6-5 and TRBJ2-5, with 10 bases aligning to TRBD2. This CDR3 has 14 amino acids. Germline CDR1 is MNHEY and CDR2 is SVGAGI. After removal of 5 bases from V and 11 bases from J, the junction contained 11 bases not matched to a gene. The CDR3 region has the DNA TGTGCCAGCAGTATCTCATACCTAGCGGGGGATCAGTACTTC. The encoded protein is CASSISYLAGDQYF.

This sequence joins TRBV6-1 and TRBJ2-1; the match to TRBD2 covers 13 bases. CDR3 size: 18 residues. CDR1 is MNHNS, CDR2 SASEGT, per germline. J was trimmed by 7 bases and V by 0 bases; bases with no gene match: 9. The CDR3 spells CASSEALLAGGRENEQFF. In DNA form, the CDR3 reads TGTGCCAGCAGTGAAGCCTTACTAGCGGGGGGGCGGGAAAATGAGCAGTTCTTC.

This clone was seen only once. CDR3 DNA: TGTGCCAGCAGTGGGACTCAGGACAGAAAAAATTCACCCCTCCACTTT. Translated: CASSGTQDRKNSPLHF. The genes are TRBV25-1 and TRBJ1-6; the D gene is possibly TRBD1 (6 bases). Germline V CDR1 and CDR2: MGHDK, SYGVNS. The CDR3 runs to 16 residues. Trimming shortened V by 4 bases and J by 7 bases, and 17 bases separated the two germline ends.

V gene TRBV12-5 combines with J gene TRBJ1-2, with 7 bases fitting TRBD1. This CDR3 comprises 15 residues. Germline loops: CDR1 LGHNT, CDR2 FRNRAP. V lost 3 bases to trimming and J lost 0 bases; unmatched junction nucleotides: 4. This CDR3 reads CASGFPTGANYGYTF. As DNA, the CDR3 is TGTGCTAGTGGTTTCCCAACAGGGGCTAACTATGGCTACACCTTC.

The chain employs TRBV9 and TRBJ2-1; 9 bases align to TRBD2. CDR3 size: 15 residues. The germline CDR1 and CDR2 sequences are SGDLS and YYNGEE. The V and J ends lost 4 bases and 2 bases, in that order; junction bases with no gene match: 4. CDR3 DNA sequence: TGTGCCAGCAGCACAAGCGGGGGGACCTACAATGAGCAGTTCTTC. It translates to CASSTSGGTYNEQFF.

The V call is TRBV10-2, the J call TRBJ2-3, with 8 positions matching TRBD2. V was clipped by 6 bases and J by 6 bases; unmatched bases: 5. From germline, CDR1 is WSHSY and CDR2 SAAADI. There are 13 residues in the CDR3. For the CDR3, the DNA is TGCGCCAGCAGGGGAGCGGGGGTGGATACGCAGTATTTT. Translation: CASRGAGVDTQYF.

V is TRBV5-1 and J is TRBJ1-1; 7 bases are a match to TRBD1. Trimming took 4 bases from V and 1 from J; bases not matched to a gene: 7. The length of the CDR3 is 15 residues. CDR1 SGHRS and CDR2 YFSETQ come from the germline V gene. CDR3 amino acids: CASSERQGGNTEAFF. The DNA for the CDR3 is TGCGCCAGCAGCGAGAGACAGGGAGGGAACACTGAAGCTTTCTTT.

This clone has a single count. The chain couples TRBV19 to TRBJ1-3; 7 bases fit TRBD1. Trimming at V came to 4 bases and at J to 4 bases, leaving 4 bases not matched to a gene. The CDR3 is 14 amino acids. Germline V gene sequence: CDR1 LNHDA, CDR2 SQIVND (reference sequence). Here the CDR3 DNA reads TGTGCCAGTAGTAGAACAGGGGAGGGAAACACCATATATTTT. Translating it yields CASSRTGEGNTIYF. Based on the CDR3 plus reference TRBV19 and TRBJ1-3, the full variable domain is DGGITQSPKYLFRKEGQNVTLSCEQNLNHDAMYWYRQDPGQGLRLIYYSQIVNDFQKGDIAEGYSVSREKKESFPLTVTSAQKNPTAFYLCASSRTGEGNTIYFGEGSWLTVV.

The rearrangement joins TRBV20-1 to TRBJ1-1; D remains unclear. Trimming pared 0 bases from V and 10 bases from J, leaving 9 bases between. The CDR3 has 11 residues. Per germline, CDR1 DFQATT and CDR2 SNEGSKA (reference sequence). The CDR3 region has the DNA TGCAGTGCTAGAGATCTTAGGCTAGCTTTCTTT. Translation: CSARDLRLAFF.

This clone was seen once. V and J are TRBV18 and TRBJ2-6; the D is unclear. This CDR3 comprises 17 residues. V lost 2 bases and J lost 1, with 12 bases in between. The V gene's germline CDR1 is KGHSH and CDR2 LQKENI. This chain's CDR3 is CASSPSMLRSGANVLTF. In DNA form, the CDR3 reads TGTGCCAGCTCACCATCTATGTTAAGGTCTGGGGCCAACGTCCTGACTTTC.

The rearrangement links TRBV9 to TRBJ2-7; 9 bases agree with TRBD1. The ends lost 3 bases at V and 2 bases at J; junction bases unmatched: 6. Germline V gene lookup returns CDR1 SGDLS and CDR2 YYNGEE. The CDR3 runs to 15 residues. CDR3 amino acids: CASSAPGTGPYEQYF. For the CDR3, the DNA is TGTGCCAGCAGCGCCCCCGGGACAGGGCCCTACGAGCAGTACTTC. Using reference TRBV9 and TRBJ2-7 for the parts outside the CDR3, the full variable domain is DSGVTQTPKHLITATGQRVTLRCSPRSGDLSVYWYQQSLDQGLQFLIQYYNGEERAKGNILERFSAQQFPDLHSELNLSSLELGDSALYFCASSAPGTGPYEQYFGPGTRLTVT.

This chain connects TRBV5-4 to TRBJ2-3; 7 bases line up with TRBD2. With V trimmed by 3 bases and J by 3 bases, 16 bases remained unmatched. The germline gives CDR1 SGHNT, CDR2 YYREEE (reference sequence). The CDR3 length is 18 residues. The CDR3 loop reads CASSSPLRVAGETDTQYF. The CDR3 bases are TGTGCCAGCAGCTCCCCCCTGCGGGTGGCGGGGGAGACAGATACGCAGTATTTT.

The gene calls are TRBV20-1 and TRBJ1-1, with D perhaps matching TRBD1 (5 bases). V was clipped by 4 bases and J by 6 bases, with 9 bases between them. This CDR3 has 11 residues. Germline loops: CDR1 DFQATT, CDR2 SNEGSKA (reference sequence). This chain's CDR3 is CSATGPAEAFF. Here the CDR3 DNA reads TGCAGTGCTACGGGGCCGGCTGAAGCTTTCTTT.